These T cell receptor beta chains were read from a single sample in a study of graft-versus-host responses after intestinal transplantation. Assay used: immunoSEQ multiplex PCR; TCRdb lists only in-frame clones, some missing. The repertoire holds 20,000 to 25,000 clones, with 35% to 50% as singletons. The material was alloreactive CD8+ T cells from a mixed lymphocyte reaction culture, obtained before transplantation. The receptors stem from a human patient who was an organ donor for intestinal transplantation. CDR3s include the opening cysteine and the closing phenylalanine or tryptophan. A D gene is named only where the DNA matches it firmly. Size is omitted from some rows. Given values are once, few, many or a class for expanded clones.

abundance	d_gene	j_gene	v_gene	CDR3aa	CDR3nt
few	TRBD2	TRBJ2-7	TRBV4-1	CASSRNSGTSVSYEQYF	TGCGCCAGCAGCCGGAACTCCGGGACTAGCGTCTCCTACGAGCAGTACTTC
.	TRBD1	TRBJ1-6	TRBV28	CASSLTGGSSPLHF	TGTGCCAGCAGCCTGACAGGGGGGTCATCACCCCTCCACTTT
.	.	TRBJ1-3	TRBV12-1	CASRRGTIYF	TGTGCCAGCAGGCGAGGCACCATATATTTT
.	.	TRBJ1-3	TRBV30	CACYRTTGNTIYF	TGTGCCTGCTATAGGACTACTGGAAACACCATATATTTT
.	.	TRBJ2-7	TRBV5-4	CASSLDPSYEQYF	TGTGCCAGCAGCTTGGATCCCAGCTACGAGCAGTACTTC
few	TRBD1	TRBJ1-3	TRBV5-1	CASSQGVLENTIYF	TGCGCCAGCAGTCAGGGGGTCCTAGAAAACACCATATATTTT
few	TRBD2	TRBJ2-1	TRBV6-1	CASSEEPSGSYEQFF	TGTGCCAGCAGTGAAGAACCTAGCGGGAGTTATGAGCAGTTCTTC
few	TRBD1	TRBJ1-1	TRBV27	CAIPFGTGGWVAEAFF	TGTGCCATCCCATTCGGGACAGGGGGTTGGGTAGCTGAAGCTTTCTTT
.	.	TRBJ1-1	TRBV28	CASSYTTVMNTEAFF	TGTGCCAGCAGTTATACGACCGTGATGAACACTGAAGCTTTCTTT
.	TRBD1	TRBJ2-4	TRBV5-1	CASSLRGQRTAKNIQYF	TGCGCCAGCAGCTTGAGGGGACAGAGGACCGCCAAAAACATCCAGTACTTC
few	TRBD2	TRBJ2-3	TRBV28	CASSSLTSGDTQYF	TGTGCCAGCAGTTCATTGACTAGCGGAGATACGCAGTATTTT
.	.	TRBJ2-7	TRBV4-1	CASSLLTGYEQYF	TGCGCCAGCAGCCTACTTACAGGGTACGAGCAGTACTTC
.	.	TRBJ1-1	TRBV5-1	CASSLAGHTNTEAFF	TGCGCCAGCAGCTTGGCTGGACATACGAACACTGAAGCTTTCTTT
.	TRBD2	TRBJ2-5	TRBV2	CASSVGLGQETQYF	TGTGCCAGCAGCGTGGGACTAGGTCAAGAGACCCAGTACTTC
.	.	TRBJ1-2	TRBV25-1	CASSPLGGEGYTF	TGTGCCAGCAGCCCCCTGGGGGGAGAGGGCTACACCTTC